Below, 2 T cell receptor beta chains from the same sample are listed, as sequenced in a study of blood T cell repertoires in COVID-19. The method was immunoSEQ multiplex PCR; TCRdb's version includes in-frame clones alone and lacks a portion of them. This table holds more than 65,000 clones, over 80% found once. Sequencing was performed on peripheral blood. All receptors come from a woman older than 75 with acute or convalescent COVID-19.

The chain joins TRBV6-1 to TRBJ2-3; tentatively, D is TRBD2 (5 bases). Germline V gene sequence: CDR1 MNHNS, CDR2 SASEGT. There are 16 residues in the CDR3. Trimming cost V 4 bases and J 0 bases, with 14 bases left between them. CDR3 sequence reads: CASSVASRSSTDTQYF. In nucleotides, the CDR3 is TGTGCCAGCAGTGTGGCTAGCCGCTCTAGCACAGATACGCAGTATTTT.

This rearrangement joins TRBV6-4 to TRBJ1-1, with D perhaps TRBD1 (6 bases). V lost 5 bases to trimming and J lost 4 bases, with 17 bases between them. Germline V CDR1 and CDR2: MRHNA, SNTAGT. The CDR3 is 15 residues long. Here the CDR3 reads CASSQGSGMGTEAFF. The DNA of the CDR3 is TGTGCCAGCAGTCAGGGGTCGGGGATGGGCACTGAAGCTTTCTTT.